Each of the 26 T cell receptor beta chains below was sequenced from the same sample in a study of blood T cell repertoires in COVID-19. Libraries were prepared by immunoSEQ multiplex PCR; TCRdb keeps only in-frame clonotypes and omits some of them. The sample consists of hundreds of thousands of clones, around nine tenths of them appearing once. Sequenced sample: PBMCs or T cells enriched from blood (not recorded which). The source is a man aged 60 to 69 who had recovered from COVID-19.

The rearrangement uses TRBV27 and TRBJ2-2; a weak D match, TRBD2 (5 bases). Germline V lookup: CDR1 MNHEY, CDR2 SMNVEV (reference sequence). The CDR3 covers 16 residues. Trimming cost V 2 bases and J 0 bases, with 10 bases left between them. As DNA, the CDR3 is TGTGCCAGCAGTTTAAGAGACTATACGAACACCGGGGAGCTGTTTTTT. This sequence encodes CASSLRDYTNTGELFF.

The rearrangement uses TRBV28 and TRBJ2-5, with 7 bases lining up with TRBD1. The CDR3 contains 14 residues. J gave up 5 bases and V 2 bases, and 5 bases lay outside the gene matches. Germline-derived CDR1 and CDR2 are MDHEN and SYDVKM. The CDR3 region has the DNA TGTGCCAGCAGTTTACAGGGGGTTCGGGAGACCCAGTACTTC. This codes for CASSLQGVRETQYF.

The sample holds a few counts of this clone. This chain joins TRBV4-2 and TRBJ1-5; weak D call: TRBD1 (6 bases). Between the trimmed V and J ends, which lost 1 base and 4 bases, there was a span of 11 bases. The CDR3 consists of 15 residues. The germline V gene encodes CDR1 LGHNA and CDR2 YNFKEQ. The CDR3 DNA reads as TGTGCCAGCAGCCAAGGGGAGGGGGGTAATCAGCCCCAGCATTTT. This encodes CASSQGEGGNQPQHF.

Of note for this clone: The same CDR3 also results from other DNA sequences found in this sample. This CDR3 is CASSPQGVTDTQYF. The DNA of the CDR3 is TGTGCCAGCTCACCCCAGGGTGTAACAGATACGCAGTATTTT. The chain carries TRBV18 and TRBJ2-3, with a possible D match to TRBD1 (5 bases). Germline CDR1 and CDR2: KGHSH and LQKENI. Between the trimmed V and J ends, which lost 3 bases and 3 bases, there was a span of 10 bases. The CDR3 is 14 amino acids.

Turning to this clone: Additional DNA sequences in this sample encode the identical CDR3. The chain links TRBV2 to TRBJ1-5; 11 nucleotides align to TRBD1. The trim removed 6 bases at V and 7 bases at J, leaving 5 bases unmatched. The CDR3 contains 14 residues. Germline lookup yields CDR1 SNHLY and CDR2 FYNNEI. In nucleotides, the CDR3 is TGTGCCAGCAGCGGACAGGGGGCGAGGCAGCCCCAGCATTTT. Translated: CASSGQGARQPQHF.

The chain has TRBV2 and TRBJ1-2, with D perhaps matching TRBD1 (5 bases). Between the trimmed V and J ends, which lost 4 bases and 1 base, there was a span of 13 bases. The germline V gene has CDR1 SNHLY and CDR2 FYNNEI. This CDR3 is built from 15 residues. CDR3 residues: CASSVSRGGNYGYTF. CDR3 sequence (DNA): TGTGCCAGCAGTGTGAGTAGGGGCGGTAACTATGGCTACACCTTC.

This chain links TRBV24-1 with TRBJ2-2; 10 nucleotides match TRBD1. With V trimmed by 9 bases and J by 7 bases, 10 bases remained unmatched. The germline CDR1 and CDR2 sequences are KGHDR and SFDVKD. The CDR3 runs 15 residues. CDR3 in DNA: TGTGCCACCCACTCCGGGACAGGGGAAGTCGGGGAGCTGTTTTTT. Translating gives CATHSGTGEVGELFF.

The chain combines TRBV7-3 with TRBJ1-5; 8 bases fit TRBD1. The V gene's germline CDR1 is SGHTA and CDR2 FQGTGA. CDR3 length: 18 amino acids. V shed 5 bases, J shed 0 bases, and the junction held 12 bases outside the gene matches. The CDR3 region is CASSMDRVKGYSNQPQHF. The CDR3 DNA follows: TGTGCCAGCAGCATGGACAGGGTGAAGGGATATAGCAATCAGCCCCAGCATTTT.

This rearrangement joins TRBV6-5 to TRBJ1-1; D uncertain. Germline-derived CDR1 and CDR2 are MNHEY and SVGAGI. This CDR3 has 13 amino acids. V was shortened by 6 bases and J by 6 bases, with 14 bases between the two germline ends. The CDR3 here is CASSRPLGAEAFF. The CDR3 coding sequence is TGTGCCAGCAGCCGACCCCTAGGCGCTGAAGCTTTCTTT.

V is TRBV2 and J is TRBJ1-5; D might be TRBD1 (6 bases). The V gene's germline CDR1 is SNHLY and CDR2 FYNNEI. Trimming stripped 6 bases from V and 4 bases from J, with 16 bases between. This CDR3 has 15 residues. The CDR3 region has the DNA TGTGCCAGCAGGCTGACAGGCCTAGGTAATCAGCCCCAGCATTTT. This gives the protein CASRLTGLGNQPQHF.

V gene TRBV7-2 combines with J gene TRBJ2-7; D remains unclear. Germline V gene data show CDR1 as SGHTA and CDR2 as FQGNSA. CDR3 length: 11 residues. V was pared by 3 bases and J by 5 bases, with 5 bases between. The CDR3 loop reads CASSFYDEQYF. The CDR3 DNA sequence: TGTGCCAGCAGCTTTTATGACGAGCAGTACTTC.

The chain is built from TRBV6-1 and TRBJ1-1; unclear D gene. The CDR3 sequence is 15 residues long. V shed 2 bases and J shed 2 bases, with 12 bases lying between them. The germline CDR1 and CDR2 sequences are MNHNS and SASEGT. The CDR3 DNA follows: TGTGCCAGCAGTGAATCGAGTCGGTATAACACTGAAGCTTTCTTT. It codes for CASSESSRYNTEAFF.

The chain is built from TRBV7-3 and TRBJ2-2, with 14 bases that match TRBD2. Germline V CDR1 and CDR2: SGHTA, FQGTGA. After removal of 2 bases from V and 3 bases from J, the junction contained 8 bases not matched to a gene. There are 19 residues in the CDR3. For the CDR3, the DNA is TGTGCCAGCAGCTTACCGGGACTAGCGGGAGTGGGGGACACCGGGGAGCTGTTTTTT. It specifies CASSLPGLAGVGDTGELFF.

The V call is TRBV6-5, the J call TRBJ1-2; D might be TRBD1 (5 bases). Germline assignment: CDR1 MNHEY and CDR2 SVGAGI. CDR3 length equals 12 residues. V lost 2 bases and J 11 bases, leaving 12 bases between the germline ends. This CDR3 reads CASSYGQGSYTF. DNA for the CDR3: TGTGCCAGCAGTTACGGGCAGGGTAGTTACACCTTC.

The chain carries TRBV4-3 and TRBJ2-1, with 7 nucleotides matching TRBD2. This CDR3 is built from 13 residues. Germline CDR1 LGHNA, CDR2 YSLEER. J was trimmed by 7 bases and V by 4 bases; bases with no gene match: 4. The CDR3, as DNA: TGCGCCAGCAGCCCCCGCGGGGGTAATGAGCAGTTCTTC. Its protein product is CASSPRGGNEQFF.

This sequence joins TRBV5-6 and TRBJ1-4; tentatively, D is TRBD1 (5 bases). This CDR3 comprises 15 residues. Germline CDR1 and CDR2: SGHDT and YYEEEE. Deletions cut 3 bases from V and 8 bases from J, with 17 bases between. In nucleotides, the CDR3 is TGTGCCAGCAGCTCGCAGAAGCAGGGAGGGGAAAAACTGTTTTTT. Translating it yields CASSSQKQGGEKLFF.

The chain couples TRBV11-2 to TRBJ2-1, with a weak D call TRBD1 (5 bases). V lost 4 bases, J lost 2 bases, and 18 bases lay in between. In germline, CDR1 is SGHAT, CDR2 FQNNGV. The length of the CDR3 is 17 residues. The CDR3 protein is CASSSLQSPGPYNEQFF. The CDR3 nucleotides read TGTGCCAGCAGCTCCCTACAGAGTCCAGGGCCCTACAATGAGCAGTTCTTC.

This clone was recorded only once. The chain is built from TRBV19 and TRBJ2-7; 12 positions match TRBD1. V gave up 4 bases and J gave up 6 bases; unmatched junction bases: 4. Germline CDR1 LNHDA, CDR2 SQIVND (reference sequence). The CDR3 runs to 14 residues. CDR3 loop: CASSTGTGGSEQYF. The CDR3 nucleotides read TGTGCCAGTAGTACCGGGACAGGGGGCTCCGAGCAGTACTTC.

Details on this clone: This specimen includes other DNA sequences encoding the same CDR3. This rearrangement joins TRBV20-1 to TRBJ2-5; tentative D call: TRBD1 (6 bases). V gave up 5 bases and J gave up 5 bases, with 9 bases separating them. Germline assignment: CDR1 DFQATT and CDR2 SNEGSKA (reference sequence). The CDR3 runs to 11 residues. CDR3 bases: TGCAGTGCTCCCAGGGGCGAGACCCAGTACTTC. It is translated as CSAPRGETQYF.

The chain recombines TRBV7-3 with TRBJ2-3, with a tentative D call TRBD2 (5 bases). The germline V gene has CDR1 SGHTA and CDR2 FQGTGA. Between the trimmed V and J ends, which lost 3 bases and 1 base, there was a span of 8 bases. This CDR3 is 14 amino acids long. The CDR3 sequence is CASSLFSGTDTQYF. The CDR3 DNA reads TGTGCCAGCAGCTTGTTTAGCGGCACAGATACGCAGTATTTT.

Here the CDR3 DNA reads TGTGCCAGCAGGTGGGGAGGCAACGAGCAGTACTTC. It yields the protein CASRWGGNEQYF. This chain connects TRBV2 to TRBJ2-7, with D possibly being TRBD2 (6 bases). V lost 6 bases and J lost 5, with 11 bases in between. The germline gives CDR1 SNHLY, CDR2 FYNNEI. The CDR3 is 12 amino acids.

This clone occurred a few times. The chain combines TRBV2 with TRBJ2-3; no clear D gene. Germline V gene data show CDR1 as SNHLY and CDR2 as FYNNEI. The V end was cut by 6 bases, the J end by 2 bases, with 12 bases between. This CDR3 region has 14 residues. The CDR3 sequence is CASSRVASTDTQYF. CDR3 DNA: TGTGCCAGCAGCCGGGTGGCCTCCACAGATACGCAGTATTTT.

The chain links TRBV4-2 to TRBJ2-3; no clear D gene. Germline CDR1 and CDR2: LGHNA and YNFKEQ. The CDR3 length is 13 residues. V lost 0 bases and J lost 9, with 10 bases in between. The CDR3 sequence: CASSQEESRTQYF. The CDR3 DNA reads as TGTGCCAGCAGCCAAGAGGAGAGCAGAACGCAGTATTTT.

The V and J genes are TRBV11-2 and TRBJ2-7; possibly TRBD1 for D (6 bases). V shed 5 bases and J shed 2 bases, with 16 bases lying between them. The CDR3 covers 15 residues. CDR1 and CDR2 (germline): SGHAT, FQNNGV. The CDR3 loop is CASSLGPEGAYEQYF. The CDR3 DNA is TGTGCCAGCAGCCTAGGACCAGAGGGGGCCTACGAGCAGTACTTC.

The J gene is TRBJ2-6, the V gene TRBV29-1; D unresolved. Germline V CDR1 and CDR2: SQVTM, ANQGSEA. The ends were cut back, 6 bases at V and 2 bases at J, with 11 bases in the middle. There are 14 residues in the CDR3. This chain's CDR3 is CSVTEFAGANVLTF. The CDR3 coding sequence is TGCAGCGTCACAGAATTCGCTGGGGCCAACGTCCTGACTTTC.

The CDR3 nucleotides are TGTGCCAGCAGCATGGGACAGGGGGTCACAGATACGCAGTATTTT. This translates into CASSMGQGVTDTQYF. V usage is TRBV11-3 and J usage is TRBJ2-3; 11 nucleotides agree with TRBD1. V trimming: 5 bases; J trimming: 2 bases; junction bases outside the gene matches: 3. The CDR3 is 15 residues long. Germline CDR1 SGHNT, CDR2 YENEEA.